This TCR beta chain was observed in a study of post-analysis software for immune sequencing data (dated by TCRdb to about 2015). Some background on the complete study: Disease courses on record covered relapsing-remitting, secondary progressive and progressive-relapsing multiple sclerosis, though some patients had no subtype annotation. Patient repertoires were compared against around 10 previously published healthy control repertoires from donors aged roughly 6 to 27 years. A subset of samples was prepared in parallel using single-end sample barcoding, then pooled and co-amplified after Illumina adapter ligation.

Paper-wide results and their limitations: The multiple sclerosis patient group was slightly younger than the control group. Strong co-clustering of samples prepared in the same batch was shown by direct clustering with F measure, prompting a batch-effect correction. Significantly lower normalized Chao1 diversity was found in multiple sclerosis patients than in controls, suggesting substantial peripheral T-cell clonal expansion.

The protocol used for the library was PCR. The run used an Illumina HiSeq 2500. To reduce PCR and sequencing biases, unique molecular identifiers were incorporated into the TCR beta cDNA libraries. Every 1 to 10 million input T cells yielded approximately 500,000 cDNA molecules, meaning each molecule approximated one T cell. The patient libraries were prepared and sequenced with the same protocol used for the earlier healthy control dataset. Within a given batch, samples were prepared together, multiplexed and sequenced on the same HiSeq lane. Per the source publication's procedure: Raw barcoded reads were processed with MIGEC, discarding single-read molecular identifier groups before consensus assembly and CDR3 extraction. VDJtools was used for post-analysis of the clonotype tables, and diversity was normalized by down-sampling every dataset to the size of the smallest sample. To correct batch-related cross-sample contamination, repertoire overlap clustering matched CDR3 amino acid sequences but not nucleotide sequences. Clones were called with MiXCR by TCRdb after fastp trimmed the public reads at Q25, and only in-frame beta chains were retained. Each record represents a unique CDR3 protein, reported with the most common genes and DNA among its rows. TCRdb, not the authors, supplied the V and J calls. This sample comprises about 200,000 distinct CDR3 sequences, approximately 28% of them detected only once. The ten biggest clones cover less than 4% of the sample.

The sample holds many counts of this clonotype. The clone's antigen remains unknown. There are no base qualities to consult, and no much larger clone falls within one base. To demonstrate the VDJtools post-analysis software, TCR beta repertoires were profiled from the peripheral blood of more than 10 young patients with multiple sclerosis. The multiple sclerosis patients were children and adolescents ranging in age from about 6 to 16 years. Sequences were obtained from blood. The TCR originated in a girl younger than 18 with multiple sclerosis.

The nucleotide sequence is given as TGTGCCAGCGGGGGACTAGCTGGCAATGAGCAGTTCTTC. This encodes CASGGLAGNEQFF. The chain is made from TRBV7-2 and TRBJ2-1; the junction holds 9 bases that match TRBD2. The germline V end is reduced by 8 bases and the J end by 6 bases; junction bases left unmatched: 5. CDR3 length: 13 amino acids, cysteine to phenylalanine. Only the CDR3 portion is preserved as DNA: 39 bases, with reading frame beginning at the first base. The germline V gene specifies SGHTA as CDR1 and FQGNSA as CDR2.